The present T cell receptor beta chain was sequenced within a study of Graves' ophthalmopathy and Graves' hyperthyroidism. The CDR3 is 14 residues long. Concerning this clonotype itself: Germline is not matched at one junction end, which may reflect a read error.

Amplification of the TCR beta CDR3 regions used RNA transcripts (as template). First-round RT-PCR relied on HTBI primers, and a second-round multiplex PCR came next. TCRdb re-analysed the multiplex PCR reads in MiXCR, keeping a single row per CDR3 protein. The table has 600,000 to 650,000 distinct CDR3 sequences, 20% to 25% seen once; the top ten hold approximately 7.7%. Sequenced material: peripheral blood. The chain uses TRBV12-3 or TRBV12-4 and TRBJ2-7, with TRBD1 matching 7 bases. The clonotype was recovered from a woman between 18 and 29 years old with stable Graves' hyperthyroidism. Some clones in this sample may be carry-over from other donors' samples. CDR3 sequence reads: CVSSVTGLSYEQYF. CDR3 coding DNA: TGTGTCAGCAGTGTGACAGGGCTATCCTACGAGCAGTACTTC.